This T cell receptor (beta chain) was documented in a study of T cell repertoires in cytomegalovirus infection. About this clonotype: Its antigen remains unknown.

The CDR3 contains 15 residues. Trimming took off 5 bases at V and 0 bases at J, with 11 bases between the two ends. In germline, CDR1 is MNHEY, CDR2 SVGAGI. TCRdb processed the reads anew with MiXCR; each CDR3 protein has one entry. This table has about a million distinct CDR3 sequences, 30% to 40% appearing once. The sequence came from a human donor in good health (CMV status not recorded). Some clones in this sample may be carry-over from other donors' samples. The starting material was cultured CD8+ T cells from PBMCs, obtained from culture after CMV antigen stimulation. The genes are TRBV6-5 and TRBJ1-5; the D is unclear. The CDR3: CASSKYGYSNQPQHF. In DNA form, the CDR3 reads TGTGCCAGCAGTAAATATGGGTATAGCAATCAGCCCCAGCATTTT.